This T cell receptor (beta chain) was profiled in a study of blood T cell repertoires in COVID-19. With 0 bases removed from V and 3 bases from J, the gap between germline ends came to 6 bases. This CDR3 comprises 14 residues. Germline-derived CDR1 and CDR2 are KGHSY and FQNENV. This table comes from immunoSEQ multiplex PCR, and its TCRdb copy is limited to in-frame clones, with some not included. The sample yields under 350,000 clones, 65% to 90% seen once. The source is a man aged 25 to 45 who had recovered from COVID-19. This chain uses TRBV16 with TRBJ1-5; D is uncertain. Sequencing was carried out using PBMCs or T cells enriched from blood (not recorded which). The CDR3 coding sequence is TGTGCCAGCAGCCAATCAAACACCAATCAGCCCCAGCATTTT. Translating gives CASSQSNTNQPQHF. Combining the CDR3 with reference TRBV16 and TRBJ1-5 gives the whole variable domain GEEVAQTPKHLVRGEGQKAKLYCAPIKGHSYVFWYQQVLKNEFKFLISFQNENVFDETGMPKERFSAKCLPNSPCSLEIQATKLEDSAVYFCASSQSNTNQPQHFGDGTRLSIL.